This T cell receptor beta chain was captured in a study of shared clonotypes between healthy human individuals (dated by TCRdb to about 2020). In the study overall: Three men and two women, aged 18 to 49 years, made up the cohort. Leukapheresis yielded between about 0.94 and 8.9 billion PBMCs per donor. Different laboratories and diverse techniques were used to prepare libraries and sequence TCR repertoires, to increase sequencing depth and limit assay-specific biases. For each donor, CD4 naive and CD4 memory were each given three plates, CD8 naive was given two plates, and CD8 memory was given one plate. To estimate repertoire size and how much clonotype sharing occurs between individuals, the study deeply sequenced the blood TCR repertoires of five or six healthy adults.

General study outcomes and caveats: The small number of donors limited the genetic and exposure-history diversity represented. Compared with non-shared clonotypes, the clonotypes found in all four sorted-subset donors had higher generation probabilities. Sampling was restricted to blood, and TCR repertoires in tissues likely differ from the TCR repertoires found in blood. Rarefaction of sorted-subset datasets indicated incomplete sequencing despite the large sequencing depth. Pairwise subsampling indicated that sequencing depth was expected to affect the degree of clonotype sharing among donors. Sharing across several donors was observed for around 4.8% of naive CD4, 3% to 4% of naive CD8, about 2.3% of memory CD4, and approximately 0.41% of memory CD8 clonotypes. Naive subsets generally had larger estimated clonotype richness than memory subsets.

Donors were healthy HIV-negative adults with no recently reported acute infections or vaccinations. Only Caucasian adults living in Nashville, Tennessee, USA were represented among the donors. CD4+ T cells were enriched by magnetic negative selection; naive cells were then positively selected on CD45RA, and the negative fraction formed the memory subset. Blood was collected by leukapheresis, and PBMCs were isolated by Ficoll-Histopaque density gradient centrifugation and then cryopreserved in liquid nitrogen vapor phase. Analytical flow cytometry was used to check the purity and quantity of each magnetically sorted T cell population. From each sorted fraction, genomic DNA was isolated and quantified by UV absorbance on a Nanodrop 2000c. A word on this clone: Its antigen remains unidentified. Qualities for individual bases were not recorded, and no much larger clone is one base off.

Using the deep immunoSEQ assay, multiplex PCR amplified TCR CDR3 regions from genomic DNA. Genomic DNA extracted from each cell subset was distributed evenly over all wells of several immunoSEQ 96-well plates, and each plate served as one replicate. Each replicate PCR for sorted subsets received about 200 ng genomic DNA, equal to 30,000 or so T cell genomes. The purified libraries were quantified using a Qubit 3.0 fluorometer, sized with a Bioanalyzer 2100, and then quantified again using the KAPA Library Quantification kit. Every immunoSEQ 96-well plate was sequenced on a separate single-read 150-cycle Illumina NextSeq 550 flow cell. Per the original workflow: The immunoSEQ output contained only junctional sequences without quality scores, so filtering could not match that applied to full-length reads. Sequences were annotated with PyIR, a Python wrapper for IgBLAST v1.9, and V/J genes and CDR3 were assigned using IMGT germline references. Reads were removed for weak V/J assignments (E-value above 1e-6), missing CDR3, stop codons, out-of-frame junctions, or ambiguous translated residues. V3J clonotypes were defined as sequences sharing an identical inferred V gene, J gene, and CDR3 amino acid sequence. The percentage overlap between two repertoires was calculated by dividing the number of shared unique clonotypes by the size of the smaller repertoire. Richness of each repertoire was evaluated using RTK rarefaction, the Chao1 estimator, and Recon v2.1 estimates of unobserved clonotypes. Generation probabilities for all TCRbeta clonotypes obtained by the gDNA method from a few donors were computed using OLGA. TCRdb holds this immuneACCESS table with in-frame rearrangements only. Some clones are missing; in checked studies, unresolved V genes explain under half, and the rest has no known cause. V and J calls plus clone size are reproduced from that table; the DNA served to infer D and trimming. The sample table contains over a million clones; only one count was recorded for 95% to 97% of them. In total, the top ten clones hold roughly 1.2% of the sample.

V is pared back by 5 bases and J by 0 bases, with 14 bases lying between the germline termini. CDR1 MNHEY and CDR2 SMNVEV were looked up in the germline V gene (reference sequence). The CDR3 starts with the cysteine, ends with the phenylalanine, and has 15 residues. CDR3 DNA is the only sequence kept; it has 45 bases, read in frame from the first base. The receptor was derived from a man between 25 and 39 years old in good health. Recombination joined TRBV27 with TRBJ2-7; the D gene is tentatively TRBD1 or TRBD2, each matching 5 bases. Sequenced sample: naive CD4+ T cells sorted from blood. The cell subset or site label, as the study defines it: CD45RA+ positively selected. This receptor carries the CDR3 CASSPQGVFSYEQYF. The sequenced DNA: TGTGCCAGCAGTCCGCAGGGAGTCTTCTCCTACGAGCAGTACTTC.